This T cell receptor (beta chain) was sequenced for a study of T cell changes during pregnancy in multiple sclerosis. Germline V gene lookup returns CDR1 SEHNR and CDR2 FQNEAQ (reference sequence). There are 15 residues in the CDR3. Losses at the gene ends were 6 bases for V and 8 bases for J; bases not matched to a gene: 9. Assay used: immunoSEQ multiplex PCR; TCRdb lists only in-frame clones, some missing. Seen here are 75,000 to 100,000 clones, about 90% observed once, and the top ten hold about 2.5%. The sequencing here drew on peripheral blood, taken after pregnancy. The gene calls are TRBV7-9 and TRBJ2-1, with 11 bases identical to TRBD2. The TCR originated in a female donor in good health, enrolled as a control in a pregnancy study. CDR3 bases: TGTGCCAGCAGGCGGACTAGCGGGCGGTGGGATGAGCAGTTCTTC. Encoded protein: CASRRTSGRWDEQFF.